This entry features one T cell receptor (beta chain) sequence. This record belongs to a study of blood T cell repertoires in COVID-19. Study-wide context: Whether acute or convalescent, the COVID-19 samples came from the United States, Italy and Spain.

Per the study methods: Reference gene primer amplification yielded estimated nucleated cell counts. Using immunoSEQ multiplex PCR, the repertoire was profiled, and TCRdb retains in-frame clones only, with some absent. Clone size and the V and J calls come from that table; the DNA yielded D and trimming. This table holds 150,000 to 200,000 clones, approximately 86% found once. In germline, CDR1 is SGHTA, CDR2 FQGNSA. CDR3 length: 15 amino acids. Trimming removed 5 bases at V and 0 bases at J, with 8 bases between. The chain has TRBV7-2 and TRBJ1-6, with D hard to call. The receptor's source is an older man with acute or convalescent COVID-19. Sequences were obtained from peripheral blood. The CDR3 sequence: CASSPRGSYNSPLHF. For the CDR3, the DNA is TGTGCCAGCAGCCCACGGGGCTCCTATAATTCACCCCTCCACTTT.